What follows is one T cell receptor (beta chain) and its context. What it recognizes is unknown. Germline V gene lookup returns CDR1 SGHTA and CDR2 FQGNSA. Trimming removed 1 base from V and 0 bases from J, with 7 bases in between. The CDR3 has 15 residues. The data derive from a study of OX40 agonist ivuxolimab in advanced cancers. Study information: Ivuxolimab, an agonist antibody against OX40 (CD134), was given to patients. Ivuxolimab was delivered to patients intravenously every 2 weeks at doses spanning 0.01 to 10 mg/kg. One hepatocellular carcinoma and a couple of cutaneous melanoma patients partially responded. Notes on the study in general: Blood T cells, both CD4+ and CD8+, expanded clonally by week 6 at 0.1 to 3.0 mg/kg.

Assay: immunoSEQ multiplex PCR; the TCRdb copy retains only in-frame clones and omits some. The sample includes under 80,000 clones, 89% of them seen just once. The receptor was isolated from an adult with an advanced solid tumor such as melanoma, head and neck, liver or kidney cancer. Sequences were derived from CD4+ or CD8+ T cells sorted from blood, sampled in a trial of the OX40 agonist ivuxolimab. This chain connects TRBV7-2 to TRBJ2-1; perhaps TRBD2 as D (5 bases). The CDR3 reads CASSLVGSSYNEQFF. The CDR3 bases are TGTGCCAGCAGCTTAGTTGGGAGCTCCTACAATGAGCAGTTCTTC.